A selection of T cell receptor beta chains follows, all from one sample in a study of PD-1 blockade in classical Hodgkin lymphoma. The method was immunoSEQ multiplex PCR; TCRdb's version includes in-frame clones alone and lacks a portion of them. This sample has 99,000 or so clones, with 89% found just once. Sequenced material: peripheral blood mononuclear cells (PBMCs), taken before the fourth cycle of nivolumab. All receptors come from a human donor with classical Hodgkin lymphoma. Both conserved end residues are part of each CDR3. A D gene is named only where the DNA matches it firmly. Size values are once, few and many counts, or a class for expanded clones, and some rows have none.

-	-	13	TRBV6-5	TRBJ2-1	TGTGCCAGCAGTAACTCCGAGGGCCAGGGACAGTTCTTC	CASSNSEGQGQFF
-	-	16	TRBV28	TRBJ2-7	TGTGCCAGCAGCTCGGGGCGGCGGGTCGCGGCCTACGAGCAGTACTTC	CASSSGRRVAAYEQYF
TRBD1	-	15	TRBV19	TRBJ1-2	TGTGCCAGTAGGACGACAGGGACCGCTAACTATGGCTACACCTTC	CASRTTGTANYGYTF
TRBD1	once	17	TRBV30	TRBJ2-7	TGTGCCTGGAGCCGAACCGGGACAGGTGGTTCAGCCTACGAGCAGTACTTC	CAWSRTGTGGSAYEQYF
-	-	13	TRBV11-2	TRBJ1-1	TGTGCCAGCAGGAAACAGGAGAACACTGAAGCTTTCTTT	CASRKQENTEAFF
-	-	16	TRBV19	TRBJ1-3	TGTGCCAGTAGTACTCGACAGCCCATCTCTGGAAACACCATATATTTT	CASSTRQPISGNTIYF
-	-	11	TRBV29-1	TRBJ2-3	TGCAGCGTTTACACGGGACACCGGCAGTATTTT	CSVYTGHRQYF
TRBD2	-	15	TRBV28	TRBJ2-5	TGTGCCAGCAGTTTCCGTAGCGGGAGGGTGGAGACCCAGTACTTC	CASSFRSGRVETQYF
TRBD1	-	15	TRBV11-2	TRBJ1-2	TGTGCCAGCAGCTCTCCAGGGGGCCCTAACTATGGCTACACCTTC	CASSSPGGPNYGYTF
TRBD1	-	16	TRBV11-2	TRBJ2-1	TGTGCCAGCAGCCAAAACAGGGGAAACGTGGGAAATGAGCAGTTCTTC	CASSQNRGNVGNEQFF
-	few	15	TRBV19	TRBJ1-1	TGTGCCAGTAGGAGGGAAAGCAGATTGAACACTGAAGCTTTCTTT	CASRRESRLNTEAFF
-	-	13	TRBV4-1	TRBJ2-7	TGCGCCAGCGCCAGGACGGGGACCTACGAGCAGTACTTC	CASARTGTYEQYF
-	-	15	TRBV18	TRBJ1-1	TGTGCCAGCTCACGTCTGGTACAGATGAACACTGAAGCTTTCTTT	CASSRLVQMNTEAFF
-	-	13	TRBV21-1	TRBJ1-1	TGTGCCAGCAGCAAAGGGCCGGGGCCTGAAGCTTTCTTT	CASSKGPGPEAFF
-	few	14	TRBV2	TRBJ1-3	TGTGCCAGCAGTGTAGAAGGGGGTGGAAACACCATATATTTT	CASSVEGGGNTIYF
-	-	15	TRBV4-3	TRBJ2-7	TGCGCCAGCAGCCAAGAGTACGACAGTCTCTACGAGCAGTACTTC	CASSQEYDSLYEQYF
TRBD2	-	16	TRBV27	TRBJ2-1	TGTGCCAGCAGTTTCATAGCGGGAGGGCCCTACAATGAGCAGTTCTTC	CASSFIAGGPYNEQFF
-	-	13	TRBV30	TRBJ1-4	TGTGCCTGGAGTGGAGAAGGTGGTGAAAAACTGTTTTTT	CAWSGEGGEKLFF
TRBD1	-	14	TRBV19	TRBJ1-1	TGTGCCAGTAAGACAGGGGTACAGGGCACTGAAGCTTTCTTT	CASKTGVQGTEAFF
TRBD2	-	16	TRBV30	TRBJ2-2	TGTGCCTGCCCGTCGACTAGCGGGGGCTCCACCGGGGAGCTGTTTTTT	CACPSTSGGSTGELFF
-	-	13	TRBV18	TRBJ1-2	TGTGCCAGCTCACCGGGGAACCTTCGAGGGTACACCTTC	CASSPGNLRGYTF
-	-	13	TRBV7-6	TRBJ2-2	TGTGTCAGCAGCTCGAGGGGGGCCGGGGAGCTGTTTTTT	CVSSSRGAGELFF
-	-	13	TRBV11-2	TRBJ2-7	TGTGCCAGCAGCTTAGATACGAGTTTCCTTGGCTACTTC	CASSLDTSFLGYF
-	-	10	TRBV29-1	TRBJ1-1	TGCAGCGTTGGTAACACTGAAGCTTTCTTT	CSVGNTEAFF
-	-	15	TRBV18	TRBJ1-5	TGTGCCAGCTCACCACAGAGGGAGGTCGGTCAGCCCCAGCATTTT	CASSPQREVGQPQHF
-	-	17	TRBV5-6	TRBJ2-2	TGTGCCAGCAGCTTGATATCCTTGCGGGGGAACACCGGGGAGCTGTTTTTT	CASSLISLRGNTGELFF
-	-	14	TRBV4-3	TRBJ2-1	TGCGCCAGCAGCCAAGAAGGGGGGGCAGGTGAGCAGTTCTTC	CASSQEGGAGEQFF
-	once	18	TRBV7-2	TRBJ2-3	TGTGCCAGCAGCTTAGCGTCGTACGCGGGGAGCCCCACAGATACGCAGTATTTT	CASSLASYAGSPTDTQYF
-	once	13	TRBV30	TRBJ2-4	TGTGCCTGTGCGCAGGAAAATTTAAACATTCAGTACTTC	CACAQENLNIQYF
-	-	13	TRBV27	TRBJ2-7	TGTGCCAGCAGTTTGGGCCGGAGATACGAGCAGTACTTC	CASSLGRRYEQYF
-	-	14	TRBV15	TRBJ2-2	TGTGCCACCAGCCTCGACATAATGGCCGGGGAGCTGTTTTTT	CATSLDIMAGELFF
-	once	12	TRBV10-1	TRBJ2-7	TGCGCCAGCAGTGACCATTCCTACGAGCAGTACTTC	CASSDHSYEQYF
-	-	12	TRBV4-3	TRBJ2-1	TGCGCCAGCAGCCACAATCGCGGGGAGCAGTTCTTC	CASSHNRGEQFF
-	-	16	TRBV7-2	TRBJ2-7	TGTGCCAGCAGCTTATACATATTAGGGGACTCCTACGAGCAGTACTTC	CASSLYILGDSYEQYF
TRBD1	-	16	TRBV4-2	TRBJ1-1	TGTGCCAGCAGCCAAGATGGCATGACAGGGGGAACTGAAGCTTTCTTT	CASSQDGMTGGTEAFF
TRBD2	-	16	TRBV5-4	TRBJ2-3	TGTGCCAGCAGCCCCCGGACTAGCGGGCTAACAGATACGCAGTATTTT	CASSPRTSGLTDTQYF
-	-	15	TRBV19	TRBJ2-1	TGTGCCAGTAGTAGGCGTCCCGCCCCCTACAATGAGCAGTTCTTC	CASSRRPAPYNEQFF
-	-	14	TRBV28	TRBJ1-2	TGTGCCAGCAGTTTTCAGGCAGGGACCTATGGCTACACCTTC	CASSFQAGTYGYTF
TRBD1	-	15	TRBV28	TRBJ2-7	TGTGCCAGCAGTTTTCACCGATCACAGGGGGACGAGCAGTACTTC	CASSFHRSQGDEQYF
TRBD1	-	15	TRBV5-8	TRBJ2-2	TGTGCCAGCAGCTTAGGACAGGGCCACACCGGGGAGCTGTTTTTT	CASSLGQGHTGELFF
-	few	17	TRBV18	TRBJ1-3	TGTGCCAGCTCACCCCTGACGGGAGGGGCGGCTGGAAACACCATATATTTT	CASSPLTGGAAGNTIYF
TRBD1	-	16	TRBV28	TRBJ1-2	TGTGCCAGCAGTTTATCGGGGGGACAGGGCAACTATGGCTACACCTTC	CASSLSGGQGNYGYTF
-	-	15	TRBV4-3	TRBJ1-2	TGCGCCAGCAGCCAAGGTCAGGGGATCTTCTATGGCTACACCTTC	CASSQGQGIFYGYTF
-	few	16	TRBV13	TRBJ1-2	TGTGCCAGCAGCTTAGCCGCCGCCGGCGAATACTATGGCTACACCTTC	CASSLAAAGEYYGYTF
-	-	14	TRBV4-2	TRBJ2-3	TGTGCCAGCAGCCAAGATCTAAATACGGATACGCAGTATTTT	CASSQDLNTDTQYF
-	few	14	TRBV15	TRBJ1-4	TGTGCCACCAGCAGAGTCGGGGGAGTGGAAAAACTGTTTTTT	CATSRVGGVEKLFF
-	-	14	TRBV30	TRBJ1-4	TGTGCCTGGAGTCATCCCAGGCAGGGGGAAAAACTGTTTTTT	CAWSHPRQGEKLFF
-	once	14	TRBV6-1	TRBJ1-1	TGTGCCAGCAGGAGACAGCACACTCACACTGAAGCTTTCTTT	CASRRQHTHTEAFF
TRBD1	-	16	TRBV7-2	TRBJ1-5	TGTGCCAGCAGCTTAGTGACAGGGAGGTTGGGTCAGCCCCAGCATTTT	CASSLVTGRLGQPQHF
-	-	13	TRBV5-1	TRBJ1-1	TGCGCCAGCGGGACGGGACACAACACTGAAGCTTTCTTT	CASGTGHNTEAFF
TRBD1	-	15	TRBV7-2	TRBJ2-7	TGTGCCAGCAGCCGACACCGGACAGGAGGATACGAGCAGTACTTC	CASSRHRTGGYEQYF
TRBD1	few	17	TRBV7-2	TRBJ2-6	TGTGCCAGCATCCCTGGGCAGGGGGCGACTGGGGCCAACGTCCTGACTTTC	CASIPGQGATGANVLTF
TRBD2	-	15	TRBV19	TRBJ2-2	TGTGCCAGTACCCCAATAGCGGGCCCCACCGGGGAGCTGTTTTTT	CASTPIAGPTGELFF
TRBD1	-	18	TRBV28	TRBJ1-4	TGTGCCAGCAGTTTAATATCGGGACAGGGGATAACTAATGAAAAACTGTTTTTT	CASSLISGQGITNEKLFF
TRBD2	-	17	TRBV5-6	TRBJ2-3	TGTGCCAGCAGCTTGGTGGCTAGCGGGAGACCCGCAGATACGCAGTATTTT	CASSLVASGRPADTQYF